This T cell receptor (beta chain) is drawn from a study of graft-versus-host responses after intestinal transplantation. Overall study context: Transplants were multivisceral, liver-intestinal, or isolated intestinal. Anti-thymocyte globulin induction was given to all recipients, followed by tacrolimus and steroids for about 3 years. Whole-study findings and limits: After transplant, early declines in HvG clones were associated with peak levels of circulating GvH clones. Ileal or blood samples showed some GvH clones first, and such clones were also found in recipient marrow.

Profiling relied on immunoSEQ multiplex PCR, and the TCRdb table lists in-frame clones only, not all of them. This sample carries over 10,000 clones, roughly 93% of them seen once, and the ten largest clones take approximately 4%. Regarding this clone: No antigen is known for it.

This CDR3 region has 14 residues. The V and J ends lost 1 base and 9 bases respectively, with 16 bases between them. The sequences come from PBMCs, collected 1032 days after intestinal transplantation. This clonotype was obtained from a human patient who received an intestinal transplant, so some T cells may come from the graft donor. V gene TRBV23-1 combines with J gene TRBJ2-7; D might be TRBD2 (7 bases). TRBV23-1 is filed as an ORF, its function uncertain. The CDR3 bases are TGCGCCAGCAGTCAATACAGGGAGGGTATGGGGCAGTACTTC. Translation gives CASSQYREGMGQYF.